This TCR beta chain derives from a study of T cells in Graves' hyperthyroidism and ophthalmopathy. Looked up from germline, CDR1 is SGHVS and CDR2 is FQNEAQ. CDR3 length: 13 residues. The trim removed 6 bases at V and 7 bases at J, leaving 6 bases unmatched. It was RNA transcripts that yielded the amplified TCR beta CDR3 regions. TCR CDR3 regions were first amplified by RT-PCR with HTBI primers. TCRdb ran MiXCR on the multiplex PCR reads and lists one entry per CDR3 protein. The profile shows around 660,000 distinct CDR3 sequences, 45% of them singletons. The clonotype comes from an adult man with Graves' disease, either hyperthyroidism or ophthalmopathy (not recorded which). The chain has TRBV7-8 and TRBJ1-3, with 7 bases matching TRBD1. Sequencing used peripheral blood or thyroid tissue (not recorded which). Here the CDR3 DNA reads TGTGCCAGCAGTTTACAGGGGATGAACACCATATATTTT. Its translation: CASSLQGMNTIYF.